This note documents a single T cell receptor beta chain sequence. Original handling: Reference gene primer amplification in the assay estimated nucleated cell counts. Here immunoSEQ multiplex PCR was the method, and the copy in TCRdb shows in-frame clones only, minus some. V, J and clone size derive from that table, while D and trimming were established from the DNA sequence. The sample records roughly 100,000 clones, 70% to 90% being singletons. Germline assignment: CDR1 MNHEY and CDR2 SVGAGI. The CDR3 has 14 residues. With 6 bases removed from V and 0 bases from J, the gap between germline ends came to 9 bases. This record belongs to a study of blood T cell repertoires in COVID-19. Across the study: Whether acute or convalescent, the COVID-19 samples came from the United States, Italy and Spain. T cells, B-cell-depleted T cells, or PBMCs provided the cDNA or gDNA that served as material.

The source of this sequence is a man aged 50 or older with active COVID-19. Sequenced: peripheral blood. The chain is built from TRBV6-5 and TRBJ1-3; D not resolved. The DNA of the CDR3 is TGTGCCAGCAGCCCCAGCGGCTCTGGAAACACCATATATTTT. It codes for CASSPSGSGNTIYF.